This T cell receptor beta chain was sequenced for a study of shared clonotypes between healthy human individuals. Study results and caveats: Naive subsets, compared against memory subsets, generally had larger estimated richness values. Specimens sampled were limited to blood, with tissue repertoires likely differing.

This CDR3 has 13 amino acids. From germline, CDR1 is SQVTM and CDR2 ANQGSEA. With 1 base clipped from V and 6 bases from J, the junction kept 5 bases outside the gene matches. Sequencing was at deep level. TCRdb's table, derived via immunoSEQ multiplex PCR, lists solely in-frame clones and lacks some. Among under 1,100,000 clones, under 80% were seen once, and the ten largest hold about 1.5%. With regard to this clone: The antigen remains undetermined.

The V gene is TRBV29-1, the J gene TRBJ2-7; 8 positions match TRBD1. This clonotype was sampled from a man younger than 35 in good health. Sequenced input: memory CD4+ T cells sorted from blood. The subset is: CD45RA-negative fraction. The CDR3 here is CSVEGRTGREQYF. DNA for the CDR3: TGCAGCGTTGAAGGTAGGACAGGGCGCGAGCAGTACTTC.